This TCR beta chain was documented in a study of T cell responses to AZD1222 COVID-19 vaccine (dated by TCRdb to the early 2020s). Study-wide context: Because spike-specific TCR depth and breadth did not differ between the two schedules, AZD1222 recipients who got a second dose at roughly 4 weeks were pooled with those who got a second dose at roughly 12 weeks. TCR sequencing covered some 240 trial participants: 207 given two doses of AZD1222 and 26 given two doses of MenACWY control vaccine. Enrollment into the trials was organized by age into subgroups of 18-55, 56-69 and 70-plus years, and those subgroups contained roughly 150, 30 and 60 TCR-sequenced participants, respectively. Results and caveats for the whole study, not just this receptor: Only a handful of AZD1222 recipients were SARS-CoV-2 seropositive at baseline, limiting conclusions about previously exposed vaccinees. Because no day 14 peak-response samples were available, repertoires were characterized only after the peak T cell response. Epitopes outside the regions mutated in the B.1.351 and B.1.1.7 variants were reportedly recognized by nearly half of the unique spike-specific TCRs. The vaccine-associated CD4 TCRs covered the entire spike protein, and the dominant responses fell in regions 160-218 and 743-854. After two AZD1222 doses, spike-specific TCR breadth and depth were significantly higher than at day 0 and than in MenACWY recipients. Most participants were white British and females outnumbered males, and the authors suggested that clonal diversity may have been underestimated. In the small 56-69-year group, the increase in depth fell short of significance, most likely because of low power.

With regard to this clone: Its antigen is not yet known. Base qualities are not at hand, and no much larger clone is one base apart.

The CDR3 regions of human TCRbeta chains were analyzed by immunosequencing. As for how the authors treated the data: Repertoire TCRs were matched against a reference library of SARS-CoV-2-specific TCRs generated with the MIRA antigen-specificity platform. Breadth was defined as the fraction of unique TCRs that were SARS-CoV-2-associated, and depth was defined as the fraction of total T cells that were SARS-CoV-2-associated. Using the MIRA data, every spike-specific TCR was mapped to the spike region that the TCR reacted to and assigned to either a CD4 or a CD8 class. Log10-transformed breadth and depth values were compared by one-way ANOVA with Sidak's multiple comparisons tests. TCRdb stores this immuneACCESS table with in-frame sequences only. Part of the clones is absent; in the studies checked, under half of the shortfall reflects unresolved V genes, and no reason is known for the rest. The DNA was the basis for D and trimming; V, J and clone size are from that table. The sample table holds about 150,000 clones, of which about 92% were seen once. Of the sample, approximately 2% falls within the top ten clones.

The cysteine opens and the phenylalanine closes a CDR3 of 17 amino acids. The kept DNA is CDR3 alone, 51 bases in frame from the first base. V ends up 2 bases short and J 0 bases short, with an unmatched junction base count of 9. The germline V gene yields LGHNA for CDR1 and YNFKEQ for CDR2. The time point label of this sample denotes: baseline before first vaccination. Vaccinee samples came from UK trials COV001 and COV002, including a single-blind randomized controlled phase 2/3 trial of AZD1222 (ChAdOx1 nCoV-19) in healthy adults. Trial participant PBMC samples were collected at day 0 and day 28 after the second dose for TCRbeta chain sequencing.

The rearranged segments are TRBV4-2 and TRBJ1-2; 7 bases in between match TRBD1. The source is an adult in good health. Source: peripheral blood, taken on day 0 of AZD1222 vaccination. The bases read TGTGCCAGCAGCCAAAACGACAGGGCTCTGTCTAACTATGGCTACACCTTC. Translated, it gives CASSQNDRALSNYGYTF.